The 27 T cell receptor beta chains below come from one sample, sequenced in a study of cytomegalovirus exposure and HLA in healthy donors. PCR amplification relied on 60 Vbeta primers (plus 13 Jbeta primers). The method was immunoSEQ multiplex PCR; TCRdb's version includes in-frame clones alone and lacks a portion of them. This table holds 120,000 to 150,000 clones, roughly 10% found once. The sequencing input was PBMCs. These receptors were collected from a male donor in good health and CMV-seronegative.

The CDR3 reads CASSCTLAGELTDTQYF. The CDR3 DNA is TGTGCCAGCAGCTGTACCCTAGCGGGGGAGCTCACAGATACGCAGTATTTT. The chain uses TRBV9 and TRBJ2-3, with 10 bases lining up with TRBD2. V lost 4 bases and J lost 2; bases outside the gene matches: 10. The CDR3 sequence is 17 residues long. Per the germline V gene, CDR1 is SGDLS and CDR2 is YYNGEE.

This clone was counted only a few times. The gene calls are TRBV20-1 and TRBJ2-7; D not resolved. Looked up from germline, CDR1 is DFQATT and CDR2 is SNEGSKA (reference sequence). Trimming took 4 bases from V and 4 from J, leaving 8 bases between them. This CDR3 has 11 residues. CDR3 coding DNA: TGCAGTGCTACTGACACATACGAGCAGTACTTC. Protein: CSATDTYEQYF.

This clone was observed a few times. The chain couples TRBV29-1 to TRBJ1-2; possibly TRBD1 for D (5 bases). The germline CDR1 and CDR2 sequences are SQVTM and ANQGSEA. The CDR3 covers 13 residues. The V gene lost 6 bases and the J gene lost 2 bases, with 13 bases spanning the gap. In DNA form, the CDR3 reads TGCAGCGTGGGGCGGGGCCTGAACTATGGCTACACCTTC. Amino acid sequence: CSVGRGLNYGYTF. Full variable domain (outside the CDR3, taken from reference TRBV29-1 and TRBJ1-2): SAVISQKPSRDICQRGTSLTIQCQVDSQVTMMFWYRQQPGQSLTLIATANQGSEATYESGFVIDKFPISRPNLTFSTLTVSNMSPEDSSIYLCSVGRGLNYGYTFGSGTRLTVV.

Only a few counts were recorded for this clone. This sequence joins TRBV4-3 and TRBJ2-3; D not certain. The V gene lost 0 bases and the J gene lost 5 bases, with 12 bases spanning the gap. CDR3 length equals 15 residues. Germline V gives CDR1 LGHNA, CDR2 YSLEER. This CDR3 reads CASSQDRGPQDTQYF. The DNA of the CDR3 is TGCGCCAGCAGCCAAGACCGCGGTCCACAAGATACGCAGTATTTT.

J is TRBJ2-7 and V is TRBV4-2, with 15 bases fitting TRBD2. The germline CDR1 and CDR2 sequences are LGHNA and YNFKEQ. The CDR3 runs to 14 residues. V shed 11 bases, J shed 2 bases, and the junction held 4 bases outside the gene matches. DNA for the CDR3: TGTGCCGTGGGACTAGCGGGGGGAACCTACGAGCAGTACTTC. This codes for CAVGLAGGTYEQYF.

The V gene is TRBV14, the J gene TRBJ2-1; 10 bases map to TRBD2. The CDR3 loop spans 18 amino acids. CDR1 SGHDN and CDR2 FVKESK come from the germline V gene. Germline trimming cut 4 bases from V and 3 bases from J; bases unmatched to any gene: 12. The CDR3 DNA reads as TGTGCCAGCAGCCTCAGTGGCAGCGGGGGGGCCGTCTACAATGAGCAGTTCTTC. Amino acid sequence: CASSLSGSGGAVYNEQFF. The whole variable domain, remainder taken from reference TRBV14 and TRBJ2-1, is EAGVTQFPSHSVIEKGQTVTLRCDPISGHDNLYWYRRVMGKEIKFLLHFVKESKQDESGMPNNRFLAERTGGTYSTLKVQPAELEDSGVYFCASSLSGSGGAVYNEQFFGPGTRLTVL.

The CDR3 DNA reads as TGTGCCAGCAGCAGTGACAGGGGCTACGAGCAGTACTTC. Amino acid sequence: CASSSDRGYEQYF. This sequence joins TRBV7-9 and TRBJ2-7, with 8 bases that match TRBD1. Germline trimming cut 5 bases from V and 3 bases from J; bases unmatched to any gene: 3. The CDR3 sequence is 13 residues long. Germline CDR1 and CDR2: SEHNR and FQNEAQ (reference sequence).

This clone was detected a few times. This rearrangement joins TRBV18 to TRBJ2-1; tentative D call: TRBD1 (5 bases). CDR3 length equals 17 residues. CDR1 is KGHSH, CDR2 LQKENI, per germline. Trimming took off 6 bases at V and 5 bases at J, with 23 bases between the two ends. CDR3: CASSANAGNWGDNEQFF. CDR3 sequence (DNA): TGTGCCAGCTCGGCGAACGCAGGGAACTGGGGCGACAATGAGCAGTTCTTC.

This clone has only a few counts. This CDR3 is CASRLAVGEQFF. The CDR3 DNA reads TGTGCCAGCAGGCTAGCGGTCGGGGAGCAGTTCTTC. J is TRBJ2-1 and V is TRBV2; 7 bases are a match to TRBD2. This CDR3 region has 12 residues. Looked up from germline, CDR1 is SNHLY and CDR2 is FYNNEI. Losses at the gene ends were 6 bases for V and 10 bases for J; bases not matched to a gene: 6. Combining the CDR3 with reference TRBV2 and TRBJ2-1 gives the whole variable domain EPEVTQTPSHQVTQMGQEVILRCVPISNHLYFYWYRQILGQKVEFLVSFYNNEISEKSEIFDDQFSVERPDGSNFTLKIRSTKLEDSAMYFCASRLAVGEQFFGPGTRLTVL.

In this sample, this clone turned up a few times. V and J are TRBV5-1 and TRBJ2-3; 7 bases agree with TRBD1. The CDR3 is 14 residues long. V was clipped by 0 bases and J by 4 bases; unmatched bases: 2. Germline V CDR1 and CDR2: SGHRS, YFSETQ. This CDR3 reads CASSLDDRADTQYF. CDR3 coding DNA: TGCGCCAGCAGCTTGGATGACAGGGCAGATACGCAGTATTTT.

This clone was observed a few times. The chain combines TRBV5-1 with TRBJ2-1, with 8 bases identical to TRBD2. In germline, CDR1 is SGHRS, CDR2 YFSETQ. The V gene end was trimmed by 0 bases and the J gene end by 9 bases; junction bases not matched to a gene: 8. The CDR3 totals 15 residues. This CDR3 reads CASSLGFGGGSEQFF. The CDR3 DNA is TGCGCCAGCAGCTTGGGATTTGGCGGGGGGAGTGAGCAGTTCTTC. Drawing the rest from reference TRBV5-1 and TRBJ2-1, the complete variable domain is KAGVTQTPRYLIKTRGQQVTLSCSPISGHRSVSWYQQTPGQGLQFLFEYFSETQRNKGNFPGRFSGRQFSNSRSEMNVSTLELGDSALYLCASSLGFGGGSEQFFGPGTRLTVL.

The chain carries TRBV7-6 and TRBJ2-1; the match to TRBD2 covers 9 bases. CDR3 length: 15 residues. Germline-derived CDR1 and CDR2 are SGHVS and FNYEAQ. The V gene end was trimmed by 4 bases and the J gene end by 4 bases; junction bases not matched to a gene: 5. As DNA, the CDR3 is TGTGCCAGCAGCTCGCGGGGGGGAAATTACAATGAGCAGTTCTTC. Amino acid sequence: CASSSRGGNYNEQFF.

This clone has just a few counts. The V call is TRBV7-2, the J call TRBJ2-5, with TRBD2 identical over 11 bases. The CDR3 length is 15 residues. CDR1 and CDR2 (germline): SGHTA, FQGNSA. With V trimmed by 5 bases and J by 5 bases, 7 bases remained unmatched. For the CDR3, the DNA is TGTGCCAGCAGCAGGACGACTAGCGGGAAGGAGACCCAGTACTTC. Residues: CASSRTTSGKETQYF.

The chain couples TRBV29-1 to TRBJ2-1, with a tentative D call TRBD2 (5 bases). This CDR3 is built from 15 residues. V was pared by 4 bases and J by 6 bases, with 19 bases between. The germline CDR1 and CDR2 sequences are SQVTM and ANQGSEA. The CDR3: CSVGRLGVSRNEQFF. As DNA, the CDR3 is TGCAGCGTTGGTAGGTTGGGAGTTTCACGCAATGAGCAGTTCTTC.

DNA of the CDR3: TGTGCCAGCAGCTTCTTCCAAGGGGGACCCCTCCACTTT. Amino acid sequence: CASSFFQGGPLHF. The chain uses TRBV13 and TRBJ1-6, with D perhaps matching TRBD1 (6 bases). This CDR3 comprises 13 residues. Trimming removed 3 bases from V and 12 bases from J, with 12 bases in between. Germline CDR1 PRHDT, CDR2 FYEKMQ (reference sequence).

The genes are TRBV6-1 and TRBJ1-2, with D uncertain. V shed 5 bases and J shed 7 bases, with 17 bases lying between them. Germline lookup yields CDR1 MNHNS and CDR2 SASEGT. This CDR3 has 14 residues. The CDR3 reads CASSPPPAGPGYTF. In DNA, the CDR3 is TGTGCCAGCAGTCCCCCCCCGGCAGGCCCTGGCTACACCTTC.

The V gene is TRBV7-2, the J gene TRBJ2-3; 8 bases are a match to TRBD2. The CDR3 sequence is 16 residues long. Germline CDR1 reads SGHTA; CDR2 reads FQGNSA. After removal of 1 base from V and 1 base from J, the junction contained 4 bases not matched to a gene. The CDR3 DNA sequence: TGTGCCAGCAGCTTAGTTAGTAGCGGGGGCACAGATACGCAGTATTTT. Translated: CASSLVSSGGTDTQYF. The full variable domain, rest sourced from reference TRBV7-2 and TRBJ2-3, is GAGVSQSPSNKVTEKGKDVELRCDPISGHTALYWYRQSLGQGLEFLIYFQGNSAPDKSGLPSDRFSAERTGGSVSTLTIQRTQQEDSAVYLCASSLVSSGGTDTQYFGPGTRLTVL.

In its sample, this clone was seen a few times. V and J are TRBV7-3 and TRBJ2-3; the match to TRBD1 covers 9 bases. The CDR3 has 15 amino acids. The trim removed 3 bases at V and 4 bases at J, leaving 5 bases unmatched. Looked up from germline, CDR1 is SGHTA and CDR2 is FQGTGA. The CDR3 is CASSLRDREADTQYF. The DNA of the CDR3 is TGTGCCAGCAGCTTGCGGGACAGGGAGGCAGATACGCAGTATTTT. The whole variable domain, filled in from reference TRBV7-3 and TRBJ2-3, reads GAGVSQTPSNKVTEKGKYVELRCDPISGHTALYWYRQSLGQGPEFLIYFQGTGAADDSGLPNDRFFAVRPEGSVSTLKIQRTERGDSAVYLCASSLRDREADTQYFGPGTRLTVL.

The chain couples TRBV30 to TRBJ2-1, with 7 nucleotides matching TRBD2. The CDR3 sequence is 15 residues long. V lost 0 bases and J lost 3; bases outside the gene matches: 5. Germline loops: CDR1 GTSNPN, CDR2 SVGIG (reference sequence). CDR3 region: CAWSVASGFYNEQFF. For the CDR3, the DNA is TGTGCCTGGAGTGTTGCTAGCGGATTCTACAATGAGCAGTTCTTC. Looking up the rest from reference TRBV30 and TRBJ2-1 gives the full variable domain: SQTIHQWPATLVQPVGSPLSLECTVEGTSNPNLYWYRQAAGRGLQLLFYSVGIGQISSEVPQNLSASRPQDRQFILSSKKLLLSDSGFYLCAWSVASGFYNEQFFGPGTRLTVL.

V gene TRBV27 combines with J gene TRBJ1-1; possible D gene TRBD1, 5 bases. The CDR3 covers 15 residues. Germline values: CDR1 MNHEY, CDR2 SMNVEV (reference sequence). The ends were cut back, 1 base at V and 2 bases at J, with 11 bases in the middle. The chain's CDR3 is CASSLWGVGNTEAFF. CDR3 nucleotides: TGTGCCAGCAGTTTATGGGGGGTAGGCAACACTGAAGCTTTCTTT.

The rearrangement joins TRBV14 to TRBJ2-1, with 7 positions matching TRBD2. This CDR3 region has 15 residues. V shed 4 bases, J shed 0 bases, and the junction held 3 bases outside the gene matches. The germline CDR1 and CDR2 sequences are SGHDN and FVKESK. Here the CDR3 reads CASSRPGGSYNEQFF. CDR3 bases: TGTGCCAGCAGCCGACCGGGGGGCTCCTACAATGAGCAGTTCTTC. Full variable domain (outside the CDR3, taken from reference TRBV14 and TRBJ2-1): EAGVTQFPSHSVIEKGQTVTLRCDPISGHDNLYWYRRVMGKEIKFLLHFVKESKQDESGMPNNRFLAERTGGTYSTLKVQPAELEDSGVYFCASSRPGGSYNEQFFGPGTRLTVL.

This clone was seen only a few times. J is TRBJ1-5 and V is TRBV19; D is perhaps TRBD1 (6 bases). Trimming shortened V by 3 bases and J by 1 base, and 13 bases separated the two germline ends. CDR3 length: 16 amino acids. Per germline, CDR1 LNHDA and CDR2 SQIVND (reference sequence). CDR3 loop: CASSIGQGSSNQPQHF. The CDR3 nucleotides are TGTGCCAGTAGTATTGGGCAGGGGTCGAGCAATCAGCCCCAGCATTTT.

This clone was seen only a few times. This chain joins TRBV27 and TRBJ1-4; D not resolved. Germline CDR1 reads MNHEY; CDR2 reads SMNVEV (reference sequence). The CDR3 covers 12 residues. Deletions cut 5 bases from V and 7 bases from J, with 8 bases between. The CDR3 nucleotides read TGTGCCAGCAGTGAACGGGGTGAAAAACTGTTTTTT. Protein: CASSERGEKLFF.

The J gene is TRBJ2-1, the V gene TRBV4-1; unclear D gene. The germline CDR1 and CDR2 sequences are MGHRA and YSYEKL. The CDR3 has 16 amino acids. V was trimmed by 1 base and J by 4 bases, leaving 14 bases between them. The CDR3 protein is CASSQVNLVAYNEQFF. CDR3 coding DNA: TGCGCCAGCAGCCAAGTTAACCTAGTGGCTTACAATGAGCAGTTCTTC.

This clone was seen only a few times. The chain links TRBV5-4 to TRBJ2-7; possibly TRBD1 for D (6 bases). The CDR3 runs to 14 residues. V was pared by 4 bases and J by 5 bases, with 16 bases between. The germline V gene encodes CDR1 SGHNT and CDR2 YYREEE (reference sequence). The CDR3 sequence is CASSPENRDNEQYF. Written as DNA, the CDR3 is TGTGCCAGCAGCCCGGAAAACAGGGATAACGAGCAGTACTTC.

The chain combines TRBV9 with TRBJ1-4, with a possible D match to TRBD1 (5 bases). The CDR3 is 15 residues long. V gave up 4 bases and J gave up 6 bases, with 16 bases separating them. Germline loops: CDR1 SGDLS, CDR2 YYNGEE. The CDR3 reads CASSQGGGVYEKLFF. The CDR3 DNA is TGTGCCAGCAGCCAGGGCGGGGGGGTATATGAAAAACTGTTTTTT.

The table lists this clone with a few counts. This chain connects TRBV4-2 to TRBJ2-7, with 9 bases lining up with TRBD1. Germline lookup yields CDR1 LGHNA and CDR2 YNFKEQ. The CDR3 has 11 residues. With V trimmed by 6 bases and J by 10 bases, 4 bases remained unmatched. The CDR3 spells CASRGTGGQYF. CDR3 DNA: TGTGCCAGCAGAGGCACAGGGGGCCAGTACTTC.